The rows below give T cell receptor beta chains drawn from one sample of a study of T-cell memory formation after mild COVID-19. TCRdb reprocessed the 5' RACE reads via MiXCR and lists one record per CDR3 protein. The sample lists some 46,000 distinct CDR3 sequences, about 6.3% occurring once. The sequencing input was PBMCs or a T cell subset sorted from them (not recorded which). The receptors were gathered from an adult who had mild COVID-19 (a few samples of this study predate the infection). Cell type and time point are not known. Each CDR3 is given without its conserved first and last residue. The order of the fields is clone size, V gene, J gene, CDR3 protein. A row's size may be missing; if present it is once, few, many or a size class.

clone_size: many; v_call: TRBV7-9; j_call: TRBJ2-3; cdr3_aa: ASSLGGLAGDTQY
clone_size: medium-sized; v_call: TRBV4-1; j_call: TRBJ2-3; cdr3_aa: ASSSEDRVVGTQY
clone_size: many; v_call: TRBV12-3/TRBV12-4; j_call: TRBJ2-5; cdr3_aa: ASSPWRGARTQY
clone_size: many; v_call: TRBV7-3; j_call: TRBJ2-2; cdr3_aa: ASSPPRRGELF
clone_size: few; v_call: TRBV3-1; j_call: TRBJ1-1; cdr3_aa: ASSPLLGGAVEAF
clone_size: many; v_call: TRBV5-1; j_call: TRBJ1-3; cdr3_aa: ASSEDVSGNTIY
clone_size: many; v_call: TRBV20-1; j_call: TRBJ1-4; cdr3_aa: SASRDGRNEKLF
clone_size: many; v_call: TRBV5-6; j_call: TRBJ2-5; cdr3_aa: ASSRGWGQGEEETQY
clone_size: -; v_call: TRBV20-1; j_call: TRBJ1-5; cdr3_aa: SAPREADDQPQH
clone_size: many; v_call: TRBV30; j_call: TRBJ1-1; cdr3_aa: AWSGWGSRTEAF
clone_size: many; v_call: TRBV4-2; j_call: TRBJ2-1; cdr3_aa: ASSQELGEGNEQF
clone_size: many; v_call: TRBV12-3/TRBV12-4; j_call: TRBJ1-5; cdr3_aa: ASSRGPGQPQH
clone_size: many; v_call: TRBV4-2; j_call: TRBJ2-2; cdr3_aa: ASSPELAGELF
clone_size: -; v_call: TRBV20-1; j_call: TRBJ2-3; cdr3_aa: SARDGQGFTDTQY
clone_size: few; v_call: TRBV27; j_call: TRBJ1-4; cdr3_aa: ASSWTGNEKLF
clone_size: few; v_call: TRBV27; j_call: TRBJ2-5; cdr3_aa: ASSLSPAGGQETQY
clone_size: many; v_call: TRBV7-6; j_call: TRBJ2-1; cdr3_aa: ASSLVATSGRAYNEQF
clone_size: -; v_call: TRBV18; j_call: TRBJ1-2; cdr3_aa: ASSPAGTGGRGYT
clone_size: few; v_call: TRBV5-6; j_call: TRBJ2-7; cdr3_aa: ASSLFGDEQY
clone_size: many; v_call: TRBV27; j_call: TRBJ1-5; cdr3_aa: ASSFSRGNQPQH
clone_size: few; v_call: TRBV6-6; j_call: TRBJ2-1; cdr3_aa: ASRLRQGGRDNEQF
clone_size: -; v_call: TRBV7-8; j_call: TRBJ1-5; cdr3_aa: ASSQQRGASNQPQH
clone_size: -; v_call: TRBV20-1; j_call: TRBJ2-7; cdr3_aa: SAREASGRCY
clone_size: few; v_call: TRBV30; j_call: TRBJ2-3; cdr3_aa: AWTTEIDTQY
clone_size: medium-sized; v_call: TRBV7-6; j_call: TRBJ2-1; cdr3_aa: ASSLEAGGWVGYNEQF
clone_size: -; v_call: TRBV9; j_call: TRBJ2-5; cdr3_aa: ASSPRTSPQETQY
clone_size: -; v_call: TRBV6-1; j_call: TRBJ1-1; cdr3_aa: ASSVRTGGYTEAF
clone_size: many; v_call: TRBV10-3; j_call: TRBJ2-2; cdr3_aa: AISVSSNSELF
clone_size: many; v_call: TRBV27; j_call: TRBJ2-3; cdr3_aa: ASSPGTPRVAQY
clone_size: many; v_call: TRBV10-3; j_call: TRBJ2-5; cdr3_aa: AISEGTVQETQY
clone_size: -; v_call: TRBV7-9; j_call: TRBJ1-1; cdr3_aa: ASSLRQGNTEAF
clone_size: -; v_call: TRBV25-1; j_call: TRBJ1-3; cdr3_aa: ASSPSGNTIY
clone_size: many; v_call: TRBV12-3/TRBV12-4; j_call: TRBJ1-1; cdr3_aa: ASSFTGRNTEAF
clone_size: few; v_call: TRBV11-3; j_call: TRBJ2-3; cdr3_aa: ATSGTPTDTQY
clone_size: many; v_call: TRBV14; j_call: TRBJ2-5; cdr3_aa: ASSQNRGQETQY
clone_size: -; v_call: TRBV27; j_call: TRBJ1-2; cdr3_aa: ASSAGRGPYGYT
clone_size: many; v_call: TRBV5-1; j_call: TRBJ2-7; cdr3_aa: ASSPVTWRDSYEQY
clone_size: -; v_call: TRBV20-1; j_call: TRBJ2-5; cdr3_aa: SARDKATGGRGGETQY
clone_size: -; v_call: TRBV2; j_call: TRBJ1-5; cdr3_aa: ASSPWTGGNQPQH
clone_size: many; v_call: TRBV4-3; j_call: TRBJ2-2; cdr3_aa: ASSIGQAGTGELF
clone_size: many; v_call: TRBV18; j_call: TRBJ2-7; cdr3_aa: ASSPWGYEQY
clone_size: -; v_call: TRBV2; j_call: TRBJ1-1; cdr3_aa: ASSADERAF
clone_size: -; v_call: TRBV12-5; j_call: TRBJ1-5; cdr3_aa: ASGATGNQPQH
clone_size: many; v_call: TRBV27; j_call: TRBJ1-1; cdr3_aa: ASSLWGGRNTEAF
clone_size: many; v_call: TRBV6-1; j_call: TRBJ2-7; cdr3_aa: ASRLDSSTYEQY
clone_size: few; v_call: TRBV11-2; j_call: TRBJ1-1; cdr3_aa: ASSLGRQGTEAF
clone_size: few; v_call: TRBV19; j_call: TRBJ2-2; cdr3_aa: ASMNRGPGELF
clone_size: few; v_call: TRBV2; j_call: TRBJ2-3; cdr3_aa: ASGVGSTDTQY
clone_size: few; v_call: TRBV12-3/TRBV12-4; j_call: TRBJ1-5; cdr3_aa: ASSKGTEKYQPQH
clone_size: many; v_call: TRBV19; j_call: TRBJ1-1; cdr3_aa: ASSKNTEAF
clone_size: many; v_call: TRBV5-1; j_call: TRBJ2-2; cdr3_aa: ASSWGQAGELF
clone_size: many; v_call: TRBV7-6; j_call: TRBJ2-5; cdr3_aa: ASSSHSGGLQETQY
clone_size: many; v_call: TRBV7-8; j_call: TRBJ2-2; cdr3_aa: ASSSLTGELF